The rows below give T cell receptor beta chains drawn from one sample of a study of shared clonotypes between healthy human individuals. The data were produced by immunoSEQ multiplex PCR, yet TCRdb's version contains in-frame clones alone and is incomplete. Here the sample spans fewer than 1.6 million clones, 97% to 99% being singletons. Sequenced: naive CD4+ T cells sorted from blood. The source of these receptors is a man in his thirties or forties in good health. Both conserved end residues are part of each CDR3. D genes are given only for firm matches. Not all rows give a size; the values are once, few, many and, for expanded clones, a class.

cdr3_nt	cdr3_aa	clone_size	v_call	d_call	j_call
TGTGCCAGCAGCTTAGGGTCGGCGGCAGATACGCAGTATTTT	CASSLGSAADTQYF	NA	TRBV11-1	NA	TRBJ2-3
TGTGCCAGCAGCCTCCGACTAGCGGGGGACTCCTACGAGCAGTACTTC	CASSLRLAGDSYEQYF	NA	TRBV11-2	TRBD2	TRBJ2-7
TGTGCCAGCAGCTTAAGCGGGAGTTGGGAGCAGTACTTC	CASSLSGSWEQYF	NA	TRBV7-8	TRBD2	TRBJ2-7
TGCGCCAGCAGCTTGGACCGGGAGGGCAATGAGCAGTTCTTC	CASSLDREGNEQFF	NA	TRBV5-1	TRBD2	TRBJ2-1
TGTGCCAGTACCACGAACGGGATGGCGGTGATATATGGCTACACCTTC	CASTTNGMAVIYGYTF	NA	TRBV19	NA	TRBJ1-2
TGCGCCAGCAGCTTGATAGGATACCAAGAGACCCAGTACTTC	CASSLIGYQETQYF	NA	TRBV5-1	NA	TRBJ2-5
TGTGCCAGCAGCATCGGACAGGGGGGATTGCTGTTTTTT	CASSIGQGGLLFF	NA	TRBV7-2	TRBD1	TRBJ1-4
TGTGCCAGCTCCCTCCTTCTAGCGGGAGCCTCCTACGAGCAGTACTTC	CASSLLLAGASYEQYF	NA	TRBV18	TRBD2	TRBJ2-7
TGTGCCAGCAGCTTTGGAGGGGAGACCCAGTACTTC	CASSFGGETQYF	few	TRBV5-5	NA	TRBJ2-5
TGTGCCAGCAGTAACTCAGGGGTTGTAGGCTACACCTTC	CASSNSGVVGYTF	NA	TRBV28	NA	TRBJ1-2
TGTGCCAGCTCACCAAGGGAGGTCGGTGAAAAACTGTTTTTT	CASSPREVGEKLFF	NA	TRBV18	NA	TRBJ1-4
TGCGCCAGCAGCGAAGATACCGGGACGTTATCCTACGAGCAGTACTTC	CASSEDTGTLSYEQYF	NA	TRBV4-1	NA	TRBJ2-7
TGTGCCAGCAGCTTGCGACCCACTGCTCAGCCCCAGCATTTT	CASSLRPTAQPQHF	few	TRBV5-4	NA	TRBJ1-5
TGTGCCAGCGGCGGGAGGGCCCCCGATACGCAGTATTTT	CASGGRAPDTQYF	NA	TRBV9	TRBD2	TRBJ2-3
TGTGCCAGCAGTTACAAACAGGTGGGGGAGACCCAGTACTTC	CASSYKQVGETQYF	once	TRBV6-6	NA	TRBJ2-5
TGTGCCACCCTGGGACCGTACACATACGAGCAGTACTTC	CATLGPYTYEQYF	once	TRBV28	NA	TRBJ2-7
TGCGCCAGCAGCTTGTTCACCCCCGCGAACACCGGGGAGCTGTTTTTT	CASSLFTPANTGELFF	NA	TRBV5-1	NA	TRBJ2-2
TGTGCCAGCAGCCTTGGGACTAGATCGACAGATACGCAGTATTTT	CASSLGTRSTDTQYF	NA	TRBV14	TRBD2	TRBJ2-3
TGTGCCAGCAGTCCCCCTCCTGGACTGGCTAGCGGGAGTACCTCCTACAATGAGCAGTTCTTC	CASSPPPGLASGSTSYNEQFF	once	TRBV27	TRBD2	TRBJ2-1
TGTGCCAGCAGTTTGACGACAGGGTCGGGCAATCAGCCCCAGCATTTT	CASSLTTGSGNQPQHF	NA	TRBV28	TRBD1	TRBJ1-5